This is a list of T cell receptor beta chains from one sample in a study of blood T cell repertoires in COVID-19. Profiling relied on immunoSEQ multiplex PCR, and the TCRdb table lists in-frame clones only, not all of them. Here the sample spans over 75,000 clones, roughly 88% being singletons. Sequencing used peripheral blood. The receptors stem from an elderly woman with acute or convalescent COVID-19. The CDR3 runs from the conserved cysteine through the conserved F or W. Fields, in order: V gene, CDR3 protein.

>TRBV7-9
CASSFSRRASSYGYTF
>TRBV5-1
CASSGGGSGGQETQYF
>TRBV3-1/TRBV3-2
CASSQDPSEARTSYEQYF
>TRBV9
CASSLGQDNSPLHF
>TRBV7-8
CASSAGREGVDYTF
>TRBV7-9
CASSLISSEQYF
>TRBV3-1/TRBV3-2
CASSQVDEQYF
>TRBV5-4
CASSRTSGSSYNEQFF
>TRBV21-1
CASSKPQDSSYNSPLHF
>TRBV30
CAWSVRGVGDNEQFF
>TRBV19
CASSVGGQGYYTEAFF
>TRBV11-2
CASSPGLAGGPGSYNEQFF
>TRBV6-5
CASGQGARTDTQYF
>TRBV5-1
CASSLEGDNSPLHF
>TRBV7-3
CASSPIAGGLTGELFF
>TRBV16
CASSSGGRSPLHF
>TRBV28
CASSLTGTGNEKLFF
>TRBV28
CASSLWGAQGIEYGYTF
>TRBV12-3/TRBV12-4
CASSLRGNEQYF
>TRBV7-6
CASSQPSGRADTQYF
>TRBV10-3
CAGGGLNTEAFF
>TRBV27
CASSSGTGDSGYTF
>TRBV2
CASSSSVGNTIYF
>TRBV19
CATSTYRGGNYGYTF
>TRBV20-1
CSAIKGVEQYF
>TRBV6-2/TRBV6-3
CASSYSGRTPGYTF
>TRBV7-2
CASSARTSGDPLYEQFF
>TRBV7-9
CASSPSSGGRPEAFF
>TRBV18
CASSTGNQPQHF
>TRBV5-5
CASSTPDSYNSPLHF
>TRBV29-1
CSDARGDNYGYTF
>TRBV7-9
CASSYQQVADTQYF
>TRBV30
CAWSGTPRGEKLFF
>TRBV30
CAWSVLSGGSEKLFF
>TRBV6-6
CASRETGSMSNQPQHF
>TRBV6-5
CASSGTGWNEQYF
>TRBV7-3
CASSLSGDANEKLFF
>TRBV9
CASGVAPASIYGYTF
>TRBV30
CAWKGGGGNIYYGYTF
>TRBV18
CASSFGVYNEQFF
>TRBV14
CASSQGPGVGAFF
>TRBV7-2
CASSWNRGTEAFF
>TRBV14
CASSQITGLAGGAFYEQYF
>TRBV4-3
CASSSRLAGGSNQETQYF
>TRBV5-1
CASSLTAGQETQYF
>TRBV24-1
CATSDYLDLGTQYF
>TRBV30
CAWRGTQSYEQYF
>TRBV11-2
CASSLVPGGVRGYTF
>TRBV3-1/TRBV3-2
CASSQQGSYNEQFF
>TRBV10-3
CAITKTGPGPYGYTF
>TRBV7-8
CASSLESPYGYTF
>TRBV4-3
CASSQGGTVVNEKLFF
>TRBV28
CASSTSGGYSNQPQHF
>TRBV10-1
CASPFGREQYF
>TRBV3-1/TRBV3-2
CASSQKGNYEQYF